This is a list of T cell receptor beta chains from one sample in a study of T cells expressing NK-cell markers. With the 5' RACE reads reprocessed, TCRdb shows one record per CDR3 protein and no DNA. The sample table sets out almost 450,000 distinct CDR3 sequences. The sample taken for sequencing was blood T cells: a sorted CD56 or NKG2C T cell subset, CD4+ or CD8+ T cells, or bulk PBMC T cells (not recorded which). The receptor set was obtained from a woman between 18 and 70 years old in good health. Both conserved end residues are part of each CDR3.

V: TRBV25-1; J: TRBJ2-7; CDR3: CASSEWGLAGYEQYF
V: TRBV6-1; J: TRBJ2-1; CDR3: CASSPWTSGSYNEQFF
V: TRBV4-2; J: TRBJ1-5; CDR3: CASSQVPGQATYSNQPQHF
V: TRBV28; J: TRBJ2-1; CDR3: CASSSTTYNEQFF
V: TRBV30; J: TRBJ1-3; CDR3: CAWSVSSGVGNTIYF
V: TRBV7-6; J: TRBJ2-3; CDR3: CASSFSPATDTQYF
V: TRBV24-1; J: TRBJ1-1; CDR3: CATSANRANTEAFF
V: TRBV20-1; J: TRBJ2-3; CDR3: CSAWPLGTDTQYF
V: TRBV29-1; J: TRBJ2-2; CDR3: CSVVQATRNTGELFF
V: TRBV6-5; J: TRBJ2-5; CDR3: CASSHAQETQYF
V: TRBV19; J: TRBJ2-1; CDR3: CATQGFDSSYNEQFF
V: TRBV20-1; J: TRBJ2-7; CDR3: CSASWLAGEEVYEQYF
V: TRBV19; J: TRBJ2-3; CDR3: CASRERPTDTQYF
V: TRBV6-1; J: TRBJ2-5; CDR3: CASSQLAGGGETQYF
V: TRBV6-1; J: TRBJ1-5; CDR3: CASRPGPSGQPQHF
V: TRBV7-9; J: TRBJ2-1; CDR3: CAAGGSGRNEQFF
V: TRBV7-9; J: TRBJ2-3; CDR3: CASSLADGTGTDTQYF
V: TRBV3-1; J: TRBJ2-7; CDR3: CASSQERGADYEQYF
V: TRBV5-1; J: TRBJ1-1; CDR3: CASSLGQPFTEAFF
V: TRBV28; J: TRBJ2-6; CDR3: CASSSSTVSSGANVLTF
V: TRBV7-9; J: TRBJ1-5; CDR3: CASSLGDRPNQPQHF
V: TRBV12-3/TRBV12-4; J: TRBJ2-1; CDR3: CASSSAIEALIEQFF
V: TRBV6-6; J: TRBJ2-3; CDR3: CASSPIHTDTQYF
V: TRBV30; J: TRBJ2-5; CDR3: CAWSDGEWETQYF
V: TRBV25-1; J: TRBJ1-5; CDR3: CASSPGTFSNQPQHF
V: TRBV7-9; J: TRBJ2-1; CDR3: CASSGSLAGAHYNEQFF
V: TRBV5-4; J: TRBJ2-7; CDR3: CASSNRDQIGYEQYF
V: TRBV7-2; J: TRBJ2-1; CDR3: CASSFRDRDYNEQFF
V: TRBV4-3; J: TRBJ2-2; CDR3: CASSQGPGTSGTGELFF
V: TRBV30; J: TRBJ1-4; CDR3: CAWSVRGKEGRGKLFF
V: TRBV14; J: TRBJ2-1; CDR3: CASSQVPLVYEQFF
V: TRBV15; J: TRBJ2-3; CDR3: CATAGYPSTDTQYF
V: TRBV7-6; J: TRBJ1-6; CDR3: CASSLATGDGSLEDNSPLHF
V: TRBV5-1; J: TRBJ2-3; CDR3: CASSPQTSGYYTDTQYF
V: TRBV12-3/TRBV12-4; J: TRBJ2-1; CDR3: CASSFREGNEQFF
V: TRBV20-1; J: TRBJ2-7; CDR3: CSARGDSYEQYF
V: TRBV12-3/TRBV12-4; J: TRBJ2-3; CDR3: CASSFARTDTQYF
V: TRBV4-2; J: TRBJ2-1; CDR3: CASSPEDRNNEQFF
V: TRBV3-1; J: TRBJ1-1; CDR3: CASSQGPRTGLSNTEAFF
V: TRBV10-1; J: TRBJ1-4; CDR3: CASSAGLDEKLFF
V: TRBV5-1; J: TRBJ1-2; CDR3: CASSLEPTGPMVYTF
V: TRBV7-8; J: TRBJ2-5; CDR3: CASSLVSASGLETQYF
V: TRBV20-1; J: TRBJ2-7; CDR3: CSALGSYEQYF
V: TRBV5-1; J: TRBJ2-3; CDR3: CASSPPGTSNADTQYF
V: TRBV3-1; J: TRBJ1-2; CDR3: CASSQDWRSYTF
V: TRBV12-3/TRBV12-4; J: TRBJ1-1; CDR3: CASRRGSNTEAFF
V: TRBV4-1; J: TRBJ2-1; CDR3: CASSQGGVDNEQFF
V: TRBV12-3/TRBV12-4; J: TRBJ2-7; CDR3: CASSYWTSGTSYEQYF